Listed here are 10 T cell receptor beta chains from one sample, sequenced in a study of molecular identifiers for immune sequencing clone quantification. TCRdb ran MiXCR on the PCR reads and lists one entry per CDR3 protein. The sample yields roughly 90,000 distinct CDR3 sequences, 15% to 20% seen once. Sequencing used naive CD8+ T cells from blood, with Jurkat cell RNA spiked in. The subset denotes: FACS-sorted CD8+CD4-CCR7+CD45RA+ naive T cells. The receptors come from a human donor in good health. Some libraries in this study had Jurkat cell RNA spiked in.

The sample holds many counts of this clonotype. The chain is built from TRBV20-1 and TRBJ2-7, with TRBD1 as a possible D gene (5 bases). Germline CDR1 DFQATT, CDR2 SNEGSKA (reference sequence). The germline V and J ends were trimmed by 3 bases and 0 bases, with 12 bases remaining between them. The length of the CDR3 is 14 residues. For the CDR3, the DNA is TGCAGTGCTAGTCCCAGGGCGTACTCCTACGAGCAGTACTTC. Its protein product is CSASPRAYSYEQYF.

This chain connects TRBV4-2 to TRBJ1-1; D unresolved. The germline V and J ends were trimmed by 1 base and 0 bases, with 6 bases remaining between them. There are 14 residues in the CDR3. CDR1 is LGHNA, CDR2 YNFKEQ, per germline. CDR3 loop: CASSQGSMNTEAFF. CDR3 bases: TGTGCCAGCAGCCAAGGCAGCATGAACACTGAAGCTTTCTTT.

The V gene is TRBV6-5, the J gene TRBJ1-1; no firm D call. Trimming took 0 bases from V and 5 from J, leaving 13 bases between them. Germline CDR1 reads MNHEY; CDR2 reads SVGAGI. The length of the CDR3 is 15 residues. The CDR3 DNA reads as TGTGCCAGCAGTTACTCTATAGGCCCGAAAACTGAAGCTTTCTTT. It specifies CASSYSIGPKTEAFF.

At least ten counts were recorded for this clonotype. J is TRBJ2-2 and V is TRBV29-1; D is unclear. The CDR3 contains 12 residues. The germline gives CDR1 SQVTM, CDR2 ANQGSEA. V was trimmed by 4 bases and J by 1 base, leaving 4 bases between them. The CDR3 region is CSVVKNTGELFF. CDR3 bases: TGCAGCGTTGTTAAGAACACCGGGGAGCTGTTTTTT.

This clonotype was seen at least ten times. The CDR3 loop reads CSARHREDPNTGELFF. The CDR3 DNA follows: TGCAGTGCTAGGCATCGGGAAGACCCGAACACCGGGGAGCTGTTTTTT. The rearrangement uses TRBV20-1 and TRBJ2-2; possible D gene TRBD2, 5 bases. The CDR3 sequence is 16 residues long. The V and J ends lost 3 bases and 0 bases respectively, with 14 bases between them. Germline CDR1 DFQATT, CDR2 SNEGSKA (reference sequence).

Worth noting for this clonotype: A much larger clone lies a single base off, so this may be a read error. The chain links TRBV5-4 to TRBJ2-1; D is possibly TRBD1 or TRBD2 (5 bases each). The V gene's germline CDR1 is SGHNT and CDR2 YYREEE (reference sequence). CDR3 length equals 16 residues. V was pared by 4 bases and J by 2 bases, with 16 bases between. This chain's CDR3 is CASSPQGSGTYNEQFF. CDR3 nucleotide sequence: TGTGCCAGCAGCCCCCAGGGCTCGGGGACCTACAATGAGCAGTTCTTC.

The J gene is TRBJ2-7, the V gene TRBV5-1; D might be TRBD1 (6 bases). The ends were cut back, 5 bases at V and 6 bases at J, with 12 bases in the middle. This CDR3 region has 12 residues. Germline V lookup: CDR1 SGHRS, CDR2 YFSETQ. CDR3 nucleotide sequence: TGCGCCAGCAGATGGACGGACAGCGAGCAGTACTTC. Translating it yields CASRWTDSEQYF.

A word on this clonotype: This sequence may be a read error, since a much larger clone differs from it by one base. This chain joins TRBV19 and TRBJ2-7; the D is unclear. Per the germline V gene, CDR1 is LNHDA and CDR2 is SQIVND (reference sequence). CDR3 length: 14 residues. The germline V and J ends were trimmed by 3 bases and 12 bases, with 21 bases remaining between them. The CDR3 coding sequence is TGTGCCAGTAGTATCGCCCCCGCGGCGTACAAGCGGTACTTC. It specifies CASSIAPAAYKRYF.

This clonotype appeared many times. The rearrangement links TRBV5-1 to TRBJ2-1; 7 bases line up with TRBD2. The germline CDR1 and CDR2 sequences are SGHRS and YFSETQ. CDR3 size: 16 residues. V lost 0 bases and J lost 7; bases outside the gene matches: 10. CDR3 bases: TGCGCCAGCAGCTTGGCATGGGCGGGAGCGGTGAATGAGCAGTTCTTC. Translating gives CASSLAWAGAVNEQFF.

This clonotype was seen repeatedly, ten times or more. The chain links TRBV24-1 to TRBJ2-5, with D uncertain. Looked up from germline, CDR1 is KGHDR and CDR2 is SFDVKD. The CDR3 consists of 13 residues. The ends were cut back, 2 bases at V and 0 bases at J, with 3 bases in the middle. CDR3 DNA: TGTGCCACCAGTGATTATAACCAAGAGACCCAGTACTTC. This translates into CATSDYNQETQYF.